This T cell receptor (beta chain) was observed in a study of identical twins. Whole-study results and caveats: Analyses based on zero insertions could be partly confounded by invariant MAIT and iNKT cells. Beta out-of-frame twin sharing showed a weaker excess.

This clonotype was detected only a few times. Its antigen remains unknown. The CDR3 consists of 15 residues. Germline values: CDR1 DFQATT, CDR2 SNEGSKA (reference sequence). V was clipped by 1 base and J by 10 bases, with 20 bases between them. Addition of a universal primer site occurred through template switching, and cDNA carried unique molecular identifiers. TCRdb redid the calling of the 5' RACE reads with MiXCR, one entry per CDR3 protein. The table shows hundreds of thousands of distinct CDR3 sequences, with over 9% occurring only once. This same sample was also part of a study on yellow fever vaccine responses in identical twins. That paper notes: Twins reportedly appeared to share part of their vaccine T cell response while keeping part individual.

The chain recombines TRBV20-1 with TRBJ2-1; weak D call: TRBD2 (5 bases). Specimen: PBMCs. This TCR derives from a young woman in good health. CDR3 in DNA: TGCAGTGCTAGAGTGGTCGGGGTCGCTTCAAACGAGCAGTTCTTC. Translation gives CSARVVGVASNEQFF.